These T cell receptor beta chains were read from a single sample in a study of regulatory T cells. Repertoires were generated with immunoSEQ multiplex PCR, while TCRdb's copy carries only in-frame clones and drops some. The sample lists about 20,000 clones; 93% were seen once. Sequenced material: CD8+ T cells sorted from blood. These receptors all come from a child aged 2-15 years with CD3G deficiency. The CDR3 runs from the conserved cysteine through the conserved F or W.

CDR3 length: 13
V gene: TRBV19
J gene: TRBJ2-7
CDR3 protein: CASSMGLGSGQYF

CDR3 length: 13
V gene: TRBV11-2
J gene: TRBJ1-1
CDR3 protein: CASSLVSSTEAFF

CDR3 length: 13
V gene: TRBV28
J gene: TRBJ1-1
CDR3 protein: CASSFEGLTEAFF

CDR3 length: 13
V gene: TRBV27
J gene: TRBJ2-2
CDR3 protein: CASSSENTGELFF

CDR3 length: 14
V gene: TRBV6-1
J gene: TRBJ1-1
CDR3 protein: CASSPRGRGTEAFF

CDR3 length: 12
V gene: TRBV6-1
J gene: TRBJ1-1
CDR3 protein: CASSGMNTEAFF

CDR3 length: 18
V gene: TRBV6-1
J gene: TRBJ2-7
CDR3 protein: CASSESASGRDLAYEQYF

CDR3 length: 11
V gene: TRBV20-1
J gene: TRBJ2-7
CDR3 protein: CSAGGQSGQYF

CDR3 length: 13
V gene: TRBV28
J gene: TRBJ2-7
CDR3 protein: CASSGIGIYEQYF

CDR3 length: 12
V gene: TRBV7-9
J gene: TRBJ2-1
CDR3 protein: CASSLSGNEQFF

CDR3 length: 14
V gene: TRBV28
J gene: TRBJ2-7
CDR3 protein: CASSFDGESYEQYF

CDR3 length: 15
V gene: TRBV5-1
J gene: TRBJ1-1
CDR3 protein: CASSLAGTVGTEAFF

CDR3 length: 15
V gene: TRBV5-1
J gene: TRBJ2-2
CDR3 protein: CASETEPHITGELFF

CDR3 length: 12
V gene: TRBV7-9
J gene: TRBJ1-1
CDR3 protein: CASSSGRREAFF